This is a list of T cell receptor beta chains from one sample in a study of blood T cell repertoires in COVID-19. The method was immunoSEQ multiplex PCR; TCRdb's version includes in-frame clones alone and lacks a portion of them. The table lists about 320,000 clones, over 75% of them singletons, with less than 5.5% in the top ten. The material sequenced was PBMCs or T cells enriched from blood (not recorded which). The receptors were gathered from a man aged 25 to 45 who had recovered from COVID-19. Each CDR3 is given with its conserved first and last residue. Fields, in order: J gene, clone size, V gene, D gene, CDR3 DNA, CDR3 protein. The D gene is left open where the match is weak. Expanded clones get a size class; other rows say once, few or many, or leave the size out.

J: TRBJ2-1; size: -; V: TRBV7-3; D: TRBD2; DNA: TGTGCCAGCAGTCTAGCGGGGGGGCCCGTTATCAATGAGCAGTTCTTC; CDR3: CASSLAGGPVINEQFF
J: TRBJ2-5; size: -; V: TRBV11-2; D: TRBD1; DNA: TGTGCCAGCAGCTTAGATCAGGGGGCCGGAGAGACCCAGTACTTC; CDR3: CASSLDQGAGETQYF
J: TRBJ1-1; size: -; V: TRBV6-5; D: -; DNA: TGTGCCAGCAGTTACTCGATTGGTTCCGGCACTGAAGCTTTCTTT; CDR3: CASSYSIGSGTEAFF
J: TRBJ1-2; size: -; V: TRBV2; D: -; DNA: TGTGCCAGCAGTGAAGGAGGACGGGGGGATGATGGCTACACCTTC; CDR3: CASSEGGRGDDGYTF
J: TRBJ1-6; size: -; V: TRBV28; D: TRBD1; DNA: TGTGCCAGCAGCACGGGACAGGGAATTTCACCCCTCCACTTT; CDR3: CASSTGQGISPLHF
J: TRBJ1-3; size: -; V: TRBV6-5; D: TRBD1; DNA: TGTGCCAGCAGAGAGGACAGGGCTAATGGAAACACCATATATTTT; CDR3: CASREDRANGNTIYF
J: TRBJ2-1; size: -; V: TRBV7-9; D: TRBD2; DNA: TGTGCCAGCAGCTCTGGACTAGCGGGGGCTTACAATGAGCAGTTCTTC; CDR3: CASSSGLAGAYNEQFF
J: TRBJ1-1; size: -; V: TRBV19; D: TRBD1; DNA: TGTGCCAGTAGTTGGGACAGGCAGTTGAGAACTGAAGCTTTCTTT; CDR3: CASSWDRQLRTEAFF
J: TRBJ1-1; size: -; V: TRBV4-1; D: TRBD1; DNA: TGCGCCAGCAGCCAAGGAGGGACAGGGCCTATTAACACTGAAGCTTTCTTT; CDR3: CASSQGGTGPINTEAFF
J: TRBJ1-3; size: -; V: TRBV7-8; D: TRBD1; DNA: TGTGCCAGCAGCCCTCGGGACAGGGGAAGCTCTGGAAACACCATATATTTT; CDR3: CASSPRDRGSSGNTIYF
J: TRBJ1-2; size: -; V: TRBV7-2; D: -; DNA: TGTGCCAGCAGCTTAGAGATTCAGATATATGGCTACACCTTC; CDR3: CASSLEIQIYGYTF
J: TRBJ2-7; size: -; V: TRBV5-1; D: TRBD1; DNA: TGCGCCAGCAGGCCCGGGACAGGGTACGAGCAGTACTTC; CDR3: CASRPGTGYEQYF
J: TRBJ2-7; size: -; V: TRBV7-9; D: TRBD1; DNA: TGTGCCAGCAGCCCCCGGGACAGGGGATTGAGCGAGCAGTACTTC; CDR3: CASSPRDRGLSEQYF
J: TRBJ1-2; size: few; V: TRBV21-1; D: -; DNA: TGTGCCAGCAGCGGATCCGCCGGGACAGGGGCTAACTATGGCTACACCTTC; CDR3: CASSGSAGTGANYGYTF
J: TRBJ1-3; size: -; V: TRBV7-9; D: TRBD1; DNA: TGTGCCAGCAGCTTACCAGGGGGTCGTGGAAACACCATATATTTT; CDR3: CASSLPGGRGNTIYF
J: TRBJ1-2; size: -; V: TRBV20-1; D: TRBD1; DNA: TGCAGTGCTAGTGGGGACAGTGGTTTCCTTGGGTATTCCACCTTC; CDR3: CSASGDSGFLGYSTF
J: TRBJ1-4; size: -; V: TRBV20-1; D: -; DNA: TGCAGTGCTAGTATGGGGGGGTTGGAAAAACTGTTTTTT; CDR3: CSASMGGLEKLFF
J: TRBJ1-1; size: once; V: TRBV7-2; D: -; DNA: TGTGCCAGCAGCTTAAGTAGGGGTAGCACTGAAGCTTTCTTT; CDR3: CASSLSRGSTEAFF
J: TRBJ1-5; size: -; V: TRBV14; D: -; DNA: TGTGCCAGCAGCCCAGCCAGGATACCCTATAGCAATCAGCCCCAGCATTTT; CDR3: CASSPARIPYSNQPQHF
J: TRBJ2-5; size: -; V: TRBV12-3/TRBV12-4; D: -; DNA: TGTGCCAGCAGTCCACCCGAGCAAGAGACCCAGTACTTC; CDR3: CASSPPEQETQYF
J: TRBJ2-4; size: -; V: TRBV11-2; D: -; DNA: TGTGCCAGCAGCTTACAGGGAGCCAAAAACATTCAGTACTTC; CDR3: CASSLQGAKNIQYF
J: TRBJ2-3; size: -; V: TRBV6-2/TRBV6-3; D: TRBD2; DNA: TGTGCCAGCAGCCGATCGCGGGGGACCGACGATGGTACGCAGTATTTT; CDR3: CASSRSRGTDDGTQYF
J: TRBJ2-7; size: -; V: TRBV2; D: TRBD2; DNA: TGTGCCAGCAGTGAAGGGCGGGGAGCGGGAATGGGGTACGAGCAGTACTTC; CDR3: CASSEGRGAGMGYEQYF
J: TRBJ1-5; size: few; V: TRBV6-1; D: -; DNA: TGTGCCAGCAGTGAATCAGGTCAGCCCCAGCATTTT; CDR3: CASSESGQPQHF
J: TRBJ2-7; size: few; V: TRBV7-8; D: TRBD1; DNA: TGTGCCAGCAGCTTAGAGGTCAGGGGGCACGAGCAGTACTTC; CDR3: CASSLEVRGHEQYF
J: TRBJ2-1; size: -; V: TRBV2; D: TRBD1; DNA: TGTGCCAGCAGTGCAGGGGGCAATGAGCAGTTCTTC; CDR3: CASSAGGNEQFF
J: TRBJ2-5; size: -; V: TRBV20-1; D: -; DNA: TGCAGTGTTAAGAGAGTCGAGACCCAGTACTTC; CDR3: CSVKRVETQYF
J: TRBJ2-7; size: once; V: TRBV18; D: -; DNA: TGTGCCAGCTCACTTACAGGGAAGTACGAGCAGTACTTC; CDR3: CASSLTGKYEQYF
J: TRBJ1-1; size: -; V: TRBV10-3; D: TRBD1; DNA: TGTGCCATCAGGAACCGGGACAGGAACACTGAAGCTTTCTTT; CDR3: CAIRNRDRNTEAFF
J: TRBJ2-2; size: -; V: TRBV28; D: -; DNA: TGTGCCAGCAGTTTCCCCTCAACCGGGACTTACCACACCGGGGAGCTGTTTTTT; CDR3: CASSFPSTGTYHTGELFF
J: TRBJ1-2; size: -; V: TRBV30; D: TRBD1; DNA: TGTGCCTGGAGAGCCCCCGGGACAGCCTATGGCTACACCTTC; CDR3: CAWRAPGTAYGYTF